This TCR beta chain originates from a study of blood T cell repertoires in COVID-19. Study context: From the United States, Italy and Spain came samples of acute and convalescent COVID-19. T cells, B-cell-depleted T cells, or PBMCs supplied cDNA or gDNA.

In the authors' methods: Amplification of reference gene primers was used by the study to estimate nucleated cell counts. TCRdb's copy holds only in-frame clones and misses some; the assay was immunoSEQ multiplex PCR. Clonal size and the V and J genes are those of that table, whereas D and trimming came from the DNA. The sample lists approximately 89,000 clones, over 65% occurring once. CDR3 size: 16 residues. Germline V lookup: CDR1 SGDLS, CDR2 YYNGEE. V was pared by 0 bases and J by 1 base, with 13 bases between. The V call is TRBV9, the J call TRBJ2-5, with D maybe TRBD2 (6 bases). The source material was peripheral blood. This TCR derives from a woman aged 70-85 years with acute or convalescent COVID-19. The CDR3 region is CASSVGSGWGQETQYF. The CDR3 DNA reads TGTGCCAGCAGCGTAGGTAGCGGATGGGGCCAAGAGACCCAGTACTTC.